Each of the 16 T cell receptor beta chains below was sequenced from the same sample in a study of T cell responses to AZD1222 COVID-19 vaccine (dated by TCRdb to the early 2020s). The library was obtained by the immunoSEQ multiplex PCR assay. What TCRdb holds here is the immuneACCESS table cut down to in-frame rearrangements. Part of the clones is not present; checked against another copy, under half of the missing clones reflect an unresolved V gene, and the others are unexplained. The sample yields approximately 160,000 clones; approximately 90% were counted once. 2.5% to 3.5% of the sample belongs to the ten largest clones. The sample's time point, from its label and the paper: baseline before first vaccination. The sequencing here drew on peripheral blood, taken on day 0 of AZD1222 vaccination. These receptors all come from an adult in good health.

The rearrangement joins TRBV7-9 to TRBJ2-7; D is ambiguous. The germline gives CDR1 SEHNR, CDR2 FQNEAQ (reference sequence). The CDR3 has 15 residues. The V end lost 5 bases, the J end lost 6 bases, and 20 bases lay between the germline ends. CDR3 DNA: TGTGCCAGCAGCGCCCGAACCAATTCTCGTCTCGAGCAGTACTTC. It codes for CASSARTNSRLEQYF.

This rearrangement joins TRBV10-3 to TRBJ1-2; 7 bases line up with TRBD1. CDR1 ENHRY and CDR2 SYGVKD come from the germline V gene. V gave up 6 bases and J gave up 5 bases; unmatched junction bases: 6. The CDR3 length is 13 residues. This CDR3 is CAISADREYGYTF. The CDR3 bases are TGTGCCATCAGCGCAGACAGGGAGTATGGCTACACCTTC.

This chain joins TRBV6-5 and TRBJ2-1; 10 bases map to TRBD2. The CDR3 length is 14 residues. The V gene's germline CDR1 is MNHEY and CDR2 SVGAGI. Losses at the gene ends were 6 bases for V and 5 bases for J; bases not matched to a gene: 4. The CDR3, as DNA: TGTGCCAGCAGGGCTAGCGGGGGCAACAATGAGCAGTTCTTC. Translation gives CASRASGGNNEQFF.

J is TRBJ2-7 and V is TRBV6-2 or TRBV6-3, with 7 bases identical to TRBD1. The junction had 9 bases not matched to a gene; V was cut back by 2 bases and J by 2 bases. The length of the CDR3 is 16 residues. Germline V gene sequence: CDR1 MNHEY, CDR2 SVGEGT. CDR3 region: CASSYTLRGFTYEQYF. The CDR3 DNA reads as TGTGCCAGCAGTTACACTCTCAGGGGGTTTACCTACGAGCAGTACTTC.

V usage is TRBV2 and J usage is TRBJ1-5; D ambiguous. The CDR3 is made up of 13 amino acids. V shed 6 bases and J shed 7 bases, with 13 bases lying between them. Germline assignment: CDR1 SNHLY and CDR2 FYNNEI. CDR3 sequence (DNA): TGTGCCAGCAGGCCCCAAACCAGGCAGCCCCAGCATTTT. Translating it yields CASRPQTRQPQHF.

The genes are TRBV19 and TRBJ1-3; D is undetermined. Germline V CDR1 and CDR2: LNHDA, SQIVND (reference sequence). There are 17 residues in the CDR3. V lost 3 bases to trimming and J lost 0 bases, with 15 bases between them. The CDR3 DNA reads TGTGCCAGTAGTATTCTGGGGTCGGCAGCCTCTGGAAACACCATATATTTT. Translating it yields CASSILGSAASGNTIYF.

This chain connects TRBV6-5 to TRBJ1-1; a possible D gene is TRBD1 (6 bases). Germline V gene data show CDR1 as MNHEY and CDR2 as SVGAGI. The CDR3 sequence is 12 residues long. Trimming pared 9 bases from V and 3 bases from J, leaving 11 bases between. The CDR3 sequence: CASHRTDTEAFF. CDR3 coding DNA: TGTGCCAGTCATAGGACAGACACTGAAGCTTTCTTT.

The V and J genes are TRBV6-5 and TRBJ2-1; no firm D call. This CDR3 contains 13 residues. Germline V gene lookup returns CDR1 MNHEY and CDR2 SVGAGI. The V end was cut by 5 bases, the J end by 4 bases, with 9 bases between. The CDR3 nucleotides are TGTGCCAGCAGTCAAAAAGGGTACAATGAGCAGTTCTTC. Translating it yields CASSQKGYNEQFF.

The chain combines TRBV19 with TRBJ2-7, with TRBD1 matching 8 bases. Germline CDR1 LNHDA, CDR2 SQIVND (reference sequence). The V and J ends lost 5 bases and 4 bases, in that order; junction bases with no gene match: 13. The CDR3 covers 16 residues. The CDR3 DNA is TGTGCCAGTAGTCTTAAACGACAGGGGTGTTGTTACGAGCAGTACTTC. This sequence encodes CASSLKRQGCCYEQYF.

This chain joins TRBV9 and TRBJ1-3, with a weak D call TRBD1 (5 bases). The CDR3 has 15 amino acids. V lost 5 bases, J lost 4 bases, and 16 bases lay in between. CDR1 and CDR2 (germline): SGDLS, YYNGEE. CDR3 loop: CASSATALGGNTIYF. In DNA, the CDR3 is TGTGCCAGCAGTGCGACAGCGCTTGGGGGAAACACCATATATTTT. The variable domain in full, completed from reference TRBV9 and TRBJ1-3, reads DSGVTQTPKHLITATGQRVTLRCSPRSGDLSVYWYQQSLDQGLQFLIQYYNGEERAKGNILERFSAQQFPDLHSELNLSSLELGDSALYFCASSATALGGNTIYFGEGSWLTVV.

DNA of the CDR3: TGTGCCAGTAGTATGGGACGCGGAGGGCCCCTCCACTTT. As protein: CASSMGRGGPLHF. The chain carries TRBV19 and TRBJ1-6, with D maybe TRBD1 (5 bases). CDR1 is LNHDA, CDR2 SQIVND, per germline (reference sequence). With 3 bases removed from V and 13 bases from J, the gap between germline ends came to 13 bases. CDR3 length: 13 residues.

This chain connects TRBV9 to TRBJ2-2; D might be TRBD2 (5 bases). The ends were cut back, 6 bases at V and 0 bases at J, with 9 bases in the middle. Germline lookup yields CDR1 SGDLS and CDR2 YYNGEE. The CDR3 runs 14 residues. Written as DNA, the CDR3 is TGTGCCAGCACCCCCGGGGCGAACACCGGGGAGCTGTTTTTT. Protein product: CASTPGANTGELFF.

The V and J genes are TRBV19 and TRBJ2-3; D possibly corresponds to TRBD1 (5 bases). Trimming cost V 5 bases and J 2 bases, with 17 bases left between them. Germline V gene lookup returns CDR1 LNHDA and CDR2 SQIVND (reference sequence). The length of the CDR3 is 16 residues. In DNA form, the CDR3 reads TGTGCCAGTAGTTGGGGCCAGGCTCGAAACACAGATACGCAGTATTTT. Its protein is CASSWGQARNTDTQYF. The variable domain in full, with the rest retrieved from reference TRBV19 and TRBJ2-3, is DGGITQSPKYLFRKEGQNVTLSCEQNLNHDAMYWYRQDPGQGLRLIYYSQIVNDFQKGDIAEGYSVSREKKESFPLTVTSAQKNPTAFYLCASSWGQARNTDTQYFGPGTRLTVL.

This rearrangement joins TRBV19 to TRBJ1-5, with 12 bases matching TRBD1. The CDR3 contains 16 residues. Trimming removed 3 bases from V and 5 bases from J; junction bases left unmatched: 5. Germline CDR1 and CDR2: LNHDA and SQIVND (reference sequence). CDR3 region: CASSMGQGARDQPQHF. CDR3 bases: TGTGCCAGTAGTATGGGACAGGGGGCAAGGGATCAGCCCCAGCATTTT.

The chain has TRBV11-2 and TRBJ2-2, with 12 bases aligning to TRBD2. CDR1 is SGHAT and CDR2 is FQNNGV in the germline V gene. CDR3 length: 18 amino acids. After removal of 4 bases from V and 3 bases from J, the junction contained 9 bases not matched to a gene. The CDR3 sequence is CASSWRLAGGKYTGELFF. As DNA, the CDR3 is TGTGCCAGCAGCTGGCGGCTAGCGGGGGGGAAGTACACCGGGGAGCTGTTTTTT.

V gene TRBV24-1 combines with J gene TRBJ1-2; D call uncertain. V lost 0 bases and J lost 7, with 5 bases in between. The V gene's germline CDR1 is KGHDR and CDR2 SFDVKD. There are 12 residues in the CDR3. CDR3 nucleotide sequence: TGTGCCACCAGTGATTTGGGACGTGGCTACACCTTC. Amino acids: CATSDLGRGYTF.